Here is one TCR beta chain with its context. Its antigen is still unknown. TCRdb shows the sequencer as Illumina HiSeq 2000. TCR beta cDNA libraries were prepared using 5'RACE template switching, which introduced a universal primer site and unique molecular identifiers. cDNA synthesis was primed from the TCR beta constant segment, followed by two successive PCR amplification steps. The original pipeline was this. Reads were demultiplexed and grouped by UMI with MIGEC, and clonotypes were assembled and quantified with MiTCR. Only TCR cDNA sequences supported by at least two reads were kept to exclude erroneous sequences. The tcR package was used for downstream repertoire analysis, with clonotypes matched between fractions based on CDR3 nucleotide sequence plus V segment. Antigen specificity was annotated against VDJdb with VDJmatch, allowing one amino acid substitution in CDR3. TCRdb reprocessed the reads, so every CDR3 protein sequence counts as one entry and DNA is not shown. What appears here as the V and J calls and clone size reflects TCRdb's work, not the paper's. This sample's table has entries for around 550,000 distinct CDR3 sequences. 3% to 4.5% of the sample is held by the ten biggest clonotypes.

HCMV serostatus was determined by detecting HCMV-specific IgG in serum with a commercial ELISA kit. Peripheral blood mononuclear cells were isolated from blood by Ficoll density gradient centrifugation. These data come from a study of T cells expressing NK-cell markers (dated by TCRdb to about 2020). Regarding the complete study: About 8 donors provided sorted CD3+CD56+NKG2C+, CD3+CD56+NKG2C- and CD3+CD56-NKG2C+ T-cell subsets, whose TCR beta-chain repertoires were profiled. Seven of the eight sequenced donors were HCMV-seropositive and one was HCMV-seronegative. All eight donors whose samples were sequenced were randomly selected healthy volunteers, three of them men and five women. Illumina HiSeq 2000/2500, MiSeq or NextSeq was used to sequence libraries as 2 x 150 bp reads. Broad study findings and their caveats: In six donors, the dominant CD3+CD56+NKG2C+ clonotypes ranked among the top 10 CD8+ clonotypes, making up about 1.0-7.5% of CD8+ T cells. Whether the expanded NKG2C-expressing T cell clones were specific for HCMV antigens was left unclear. Those dominant clonotypes were again the most abundant among CD3+CD56-NKG2C+ cells in several donors, at roughly 25-65%.

Taken from the germline V gene, the CDR1 and CDR2 loops are SNHLY and FYNNEI. The CDR3 starts with the cysteine, ends with the phenylalanine, and has 12 residues. The nucleotide record is missing. The material sequenced was blood T cells: a sorted CD56 or NKG2C T cell subset, CD4+ or CD8+ T cells, or bulk PBMC T cells (not recorded which). This TCR derives from a man between 18 and 35 years old in good health. Donor details come from another sample of the same person, matched by shared clones. The V and J genes are TRBV2 and TRBJ2-3; with no DNA, the TCRdb D assignment of TRBD2 cannot be verified. CDR3 region: CASSELEGTQYF.